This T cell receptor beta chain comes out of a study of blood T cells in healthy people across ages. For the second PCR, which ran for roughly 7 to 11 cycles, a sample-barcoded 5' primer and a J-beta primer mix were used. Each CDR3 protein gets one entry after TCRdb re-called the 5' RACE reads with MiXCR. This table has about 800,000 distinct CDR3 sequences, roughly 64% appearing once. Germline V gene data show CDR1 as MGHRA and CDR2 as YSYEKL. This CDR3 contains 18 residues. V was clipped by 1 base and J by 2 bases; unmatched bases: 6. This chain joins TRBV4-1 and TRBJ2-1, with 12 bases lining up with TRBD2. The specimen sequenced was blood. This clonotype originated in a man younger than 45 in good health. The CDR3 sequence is CASSQGPASGGAYNEQFF. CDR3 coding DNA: TGCGCCAGCAGCCAAGGCCCTGCTAGCGGGGGGGCCTACAATGAGCAGTTCTTC.